The 22 T cell receptor beta chains listed next were all sequenced from one sample in a study of post-analysis software for immune sequencing data. Antigen specificity for these receptors is unknown. General observations from the study: TRBV5-6, TRBV5-1 and TRBV20-1 were among roughly 5 TRBV segments more frequent in patients than controls.

cDNA libraries for TCR beta contained unique molecular identifiers. Each CDR3 protein is one row after TCRdb ran MiXCR on the PCR reads. Of about 820,000 distinct CDR3 sequences in the sample, roughly 50% were seen once. What was sequenced was blood. The origin of the receptors is a girl between 5 and 17 years old with multiple sclerosis.

The V call is TRBV29-1, the J call TRBJ2-5; TRBD2 aligns across 7 bases. The germline CDR1 and CDR2 sequences are SQVTM and ANQGSEA. The junction had 18 bases not matched to a gene; V was cut back by 4 bases and J by 1 base. The CDR3 is 18 residues long. This CDR3 reads CSVAGLAPPGGFQETQYF. CDR3 bases: TGCAGCGTTGCGGGTCTAGCGCCCCCGGGGGGATTCCAAGAGACCCAGTACTTC.

The chain is built from TRBV29-1 and TRBJ2-3; D may match TRBD1 or TRBD2 (5 bases each). CDR1 is SQVTM and CDR2 is ANQGSEA in the germline V gene. Trimming left V 5 bases short and J 1 base short, with 13 bases between. The CDR3 covers 14 residues. The CDR3 reads CSVQGLAGTDTQYF. CDR3 sequence (DNA): TGCAGCGTTCAGGGTCTAGCCGGCACAGATACGCAGTATTTT.

This clonotype turned up a few times. This rearrangement joins TRBV12-5 to TRBJ1-5; possible D gene TRBD1, 6 bases. The CDR3 is 17 amino acids. The germline V gene encodes CDR1 LGHNT and CDR2 FRNRAP. V was trimmed by 1 base and J by 6 bases, leaving 19 bases between them. CDR3 in DNA: TGTGCTAGTGGTTTGGGACGACTACACAGGGTTCGTCAGCCCCAGCATTTT. It yields the protein CASGLGRLHRVRQPQHF.

This clonotype turned up a few times. The chain carries TRBV5-1 and TRBJ2-1, with TRBD2 matching 9 bases. Losses at the gene ends were 2 bases for V and 13 bases for J; bases not matched to a gene: 10. Germline CDR1 reads SGHRS; CDR2 reads YFSETQ. The CDR3 sequence is 14 residues long. The CDR3 coding sequence is TGCGCCAGCAGCTTTTCGGCTAGCGGGACAGATCAGTTCTTC. The encoded protein is CASSFSASGTDQFF.

The CDR3 reads CASSNRDGLNYGYTF. The CDR3 DNA reads as TGTGCCAGCAGCAACCGGGACGGGTTGAACTATGGCTACACCTTC. This chain links TRBV9 with TRBJ1-2; D possibly corresponds to TRBD1 (5 bases). CDR3 length: 15 amino acids. Germline V CDR1 and CDR2: SGDLS, YYNGEE. The ends were cut back, 4 bases at V and 2 bases at J, with 15 bases in the middle.

This sequence joins TRBV18 and TRBJ2-4; D possibly uses TRBD1 or TRBD2 (5 bases each). Germline V gives CDR1 KGHSH, CDR2 LQKENI. Trimming left V 2 bases short and J 0 bases short, with 8 bases between. The length of the CDR3 is 15 residues. The CDR3 is CASSPGGAAKNIQYF. In DNA, the CDR3 is TGTGCCAGCTCACCAGGGGGTGCAGCCAAAAACATTCAGTACTTC.

There are a few counts of this clonotype. This rearrangement joins TRBV4-2 to TRBJ2-5; 10 bases line up with TRBD1. The end of the DNA aligns better with TRBJ2-7, so the J call may be wrong. The CDR3 runs 15 residues. Germline V gene sequence: CDR1 LGHNA, CDR2 YNFKEQ. CDR3 coding DNA: TGTGCCAGCAGCCAAGGGGACAGGGGCTGGGACGAGCAGTACTTC. It yields the protein CASSQGDRGWDEQYF.

This clonotype was seen a few times. V is TRBV27 and J is TRBJ2-1; D may be TRBD2 (5 bases). Trimming removed 5 bases at V and 4 bases at J, with 21 bases between. The CDR3 is 17 amino acids. Per germline, CDR1 MNHEY and CDR2 SMNVEV (reference sequence). The CDR3 DNA reads TGTGCCAGCAGTCTAAGACTAATCCCCCTACCTTACAATGAGCAGTTCTTC. Translating it yields CASSLRLIPLPYNEQFF.

The rearrangement uses TRBV10-3 and TRBJ2-1; 7 positions agree with TRBD1. The junction had 5 bases not matched to a gene; V was cut back by 0 bases and J by 6 bases. CDR1 ENHRY and CDR2 SYGVKD come from the germline V gene. The CDR3 length is 15 residues. CDR3 loop: CAISESRQGFNEQFF. CDR3 nucleotide sequence: TGTGCCATCAGTGAGTCGAGACAGGGATTCAATGAGCAGTTCTTC.

The rearrangement links TRBV7-8 to TRBJ2-1, with D tentatively TRBD2 (5 bases). CDR1 is SGHVS, CDR2 FQNEAQ, per germline. CDR3 length: 13 residues. V was pared by 5 bases and J by 9 bases, with 14 bases between. The CDR3 DNA sequence: TGTGCCAGCAGCCTACGGGAAATTAGTGAGCAGTTCTTC. Encoded protein: CASSLREISEQFF.

The gene calls are TRBV12-3 or TRBV12-4 and TRBJ1-1, with D hard to call. CDR3 length: 13 amino acids. V lost 7 bases and J lost 3, with 12 bases in between. CDR3 residues: CASTLGRDTEAFF. The CDR3 DNA is TGTGCCAGCACGTTGGGGAGGGACACTGAAGCTTTCTTT.

This clonotype was observed a handful of times. The chain uses TRBV15 and TRBJ2-1; 8 bases match TRBD1. Germline V gene lookup returns CDR1 LNHNV and CDR2 YYDKDF (reference sequence). V shed 1 base and J 6 bases; nucleotides not matched to a gene: 14. The CDR3 extends over 18 amino acids. CDR3 coding DNA: TGTGCCACCAGCAGAGTCCCCTCCCCCGGACAGGGAGCCAATGAGCAGTTCTTC. It specifies CATSRVPSPGQGANEQFF.

The gene calls are TRBV12-3 or TRBV12-4 and TRBJ2-1; D is ambiguous. V was clipped by 3 bases and J by 0 bases, with 12 bases between them. The CDR3 runs to 16 residues. For the CDR3, the DNA is TGTGCCAGCAGTTTCGGCGCGCTTAGCTCCTACAATGAGCAGTTCTTC. Amino acid sequence: CASSFGALSSYNEQFF.

This clonotype was seen only a few times. The chain is built from TRBV12-3 or TRBV12-4 and TRBJ2-3, with TRBD2 identical over 9 bases. V shed 2 bases, J shed 7 bases, and the junction held 7 bases outside the gene matches. The CDR3 extends over 15 amino acids. The CDR3 region has the DNA TGTGCCAGCAGTTTATCTGCTAGCGGGACCCATACGCAGTATTTT. This translates into CASSLSASGTHTQYF.

As for this clonotype: A much larger clone lies a single base off, so this may be a read error. J is TRBJ2-3 and V is TRBV15, with TRBD1 matching over 11 bases. Germline CDR1 LNHNV, CDR2 YYDKDF (reference sequence). The CDR3 is made up of 16 amino acids. CDR3 in DNA: TGTGCCACCAGCAGGGACTGGGGACAGGGGGAGCAAACGCGGTATTTT. This gives the protein CATSRDWGQGEQTRYF.

The genes are TRBV7-9 and TRBJ2-1; possibly TRBD2 for D (6 bases). Germline lookup yields CDR1 SEHNR and CDR2 FQNEAQ (reference sequence). This CDR3 is built from 15 residues. With 5 bases removed from V and 7 bases from J, the gap between germline ends came to 18 bases. The CDR3 loop is CASSNRDFQRNEQFF. The CDR3 DNA follows: TGTGCCAGCAGCAACCGGGACTTCCAGAGAAATGAGCAGTTCTTC.

V gene TRBV7-8 combines with J gene TRBJ2-1; TRBD2 might be the D (6 bases). The germline V and J ends were trimmed by 2 bases and 4 bases, with 12 bases remaining between them. The germline gives CDR1 SGHVS, CDR2 FQNEAQ. There are 15 residues in the CDR3. CDR3 nucleotide sequence: TGTGCCAGCAGCTTAAGAGTAGCGGTATACAATGAGCAGTTCTTC. Translation gives CASSLRVAVYNEQFF.

The CDR3 DNA reads TGCGCCAGCAGAGGATCGACTAATGAAAAACTGTTTTTT. It codes for CASRGSTNEKLFF. V gene TRBV5-1 combines with J gene TRBJ1-4, with unresolved D. Germline CDR1 and CDR2: SGHRS and YFSETQ. The V gene lost 5 bases and the J gene lost 2 bases, with 7 bases spanning the gap. This CDR3 comprises 13 residues.

This clonotype was recorded only once. The CDR3 DNA reads as TGCGCCAGCCGACCAGGGGAACCCTATAATTCACCCCTCCACTTT. Translation: CASRPGEPYNSPLHF. The chain links TRBV5-1 to TRBJ1-6; the D gene is possibly TRBD1 (6 bases). CDR1 and CDR2 (germline): SGHRS, YFSETQ. CDR3 length equals 15 residues. The V end was cut by 7 bases, the J end by 2 bases, with 13 bases between.

This clonotype was observed a handful of times. The chain carries TRBV27 and TRBJ1-2; no reliable D call. The CDR3 consists of 13 residues. V was shortened by 5 bases and J by 2 bases, with 9 bases between the two germline ends. From germline, CDR1 is MNHEY and CDR2 SMNVEV (reference sequence). The CDR3 reads CASSMQANYGYTF. CDR3 bases: TGTGCCAGCAGTATGCAGGCCAACTATGGCTACACCTTC.

This clonotype was observed a handful of times. This chain links TRBV12-3 or TRBV12-4 with TRBJ1-2; D possibly corresponds to TRBD1 (6 bases). The V gene lost 3 bases and the J gene lost 8 bases, with 10 bases spanning the gap. There are 12 residues in the CDR3. CDR3 in amino acids: CASSLGARGYTF. CDR3 bases: TGTGCCAGCAGTTTGGGGGCGCGGGGCTACACCTTC.

This chain joins TRBV14 and TRBJ2-1, with 9 bases that match TRBD2. The J call may not be correct, given that the DNA end is closer to TRBJ2-7. The V gene's germline CDR1 is SGHDN and CDR2 FVKESK. The CDR3 has 16 residues. CDR3 protein: CASSQVRPSGTYEQYF. The CDR3 nucleotides read TGTGCCAGCAGCCAAGTACGGCCTAGCGGGACCTACGAGCAGTACTTC.